This TCR beta chain was retrieved from a study of beta chain features in type 1 diabetes (dated by TCRdb to 2016 to 2018). For context, the study as a whole: Patients and healthy donors did not differ in mean age, gender distribution, total cell number or subset yield. In the study, TCRB repertoires of sorted circulating CD4+ T cell subsets from recently diagnosed type 1 diabetes patients were compared with those of matched healthy donors. Naive and central memory subsets were obtained from all 30 or so donors, but regulatory and stem cell-like memory subsets were isolated from only 8 patients and 8 healthy donors. Across all samples, 107,917,701 sorted cells were examined, and cell number per subset correlated strongly with RNA yield.

All of the isolated RNA was reverse transcribed with the High Capacity cDNA Reverse Transcription Kit, so expressed TCRB transcripts were sequenced. Naive, central memory and regulatory T cell samples underwent deep immunoSEQ sequencing, averaging roughly 3.3 million total reads per sample. After sorted cells were lysed in RLT buffer, RNA was extracted with DNase-treated RNeasy Micro or Mini kits, with the choice depending on cell number. Each cell subset was processed on its own to prevent cross-contamination, while patient and healthy donor samples were processed together. TCRB sequences were amplified from cDNA with the immunoSEQ multiplex PCR, producing 87-bp fragments spanning the CDR3 region. Sequencing of the amplicons was done on the Illumina HiSeq platform. The published analysis was carried out like this. Synthetic template baselines were used to correct PCR bias computationally, reads within Hamming distance 2 were collapsed together, and singletons that could not be merged were discarded. Reads were aligned against IMGT so that V, D and J genes, CDR3 length and insertions or deletions at six rearrangement sites could be assigned. Clonotype counts were normalized to sorted cell number within each subset before computing true diversity and Gini coefficients with the tcR R package. The overlap coefficient, calculated on TCRB nucleotide sequences, was used to measure repertoire sharing. As a proxy for the pre-selection repertoire, out-of-frame TCRB sequences from naive cells were analyzed. The immuneACCESS repertoire file appears here via TCRdb, limited to in-frame rearrangements. These files lack a portion of the clones; in checked studies, under half of the deficit traces to unresolved V genes, and the cause of the others is not known. V and J calls and clone size follow that table, whereas D and trimming were derived from the DNA. This sample holds some 290,000 clones; about 24% were observed only once. The ten largest clones take up about 0.012% of the sample.

What the study reported, not specific to this receptor: Because cDNA was sequenced instead of genomic DNA, activated cells with high expression could be over-represented, although the groups did not differ in activation or CD3 levels. Shorter templates might be favored by PCR, yet because patient and control samples were amplified and corrected together, any such skew would affect both groups equally. Naive, central memory and regulatory TCRB repertoires appeared more similar among patients than among healthy donors. Fewer insertions and more nucleotide deletions at VDJ recombination sites were observed in patients with type 1 diabetes, implying thymic rearrangement abnormalities. A moderate but significant shortening of TCRB CDR3 length was observed in type 1 diabetes patients in all four CD4+ subsets. Only small numbers of individuals were included in the HLA sub-analyses, which left unresolved whether HLA type had any influence on TCRB rearrangement.

A single peripheral blood draw of around 100 mL on average was collected from each donor into heparinised tubes. A BD FACSAria II was used to sort naive, central memory, regulatory and stem cell-like memory CD4+ T cells with a panel that included CD45RO, CCR7, CD25, CD127, CD95 and CD27. Every sorted population had a purity above 95%. Right away, PBMCs were isolated by Lymphoprep density gradient centrifugation and were stained directly, with no culture step. Samples were stained and sorted in pairs, with one healthy donor and one patient per experiment, so that batch effects were minimized. Comments on this clone: Which antigen it targets is not known. There are no base qualities to consult, and no much larger clone falls within one base.

The receptor was derived from a young woman with type 1 diabetes. Source material: naive CD4+ T cells from blood. In light of the paper, this sample's cell subset or site label describes: true naive CD4+ T cells.

At the DNA level, the sequence is TGTGCCAGCAGCTTCCCTGGACAGGGGGCGAAAGATACGCAGTATTTT. Translated, it reads CASSFPGQGAKDTQYF. This chain joins TRBV7-9 to TRBJ2-3, with TRBD1 identical over 11 junction bases. The CDR3 starts with the cysteine, ends with the phenylalanine, and has 16 residues. Here the CDR3 DNA is all that survives: 48 bases in frame from base 1. The germline V gene (reference sequence) provides CDR1 SEHNR and CDR2 FQNEAQ. Germline trimming amounts to 3 bases on V and 5 bases on J, with 7 as the count of junction bases outside the gene matches.